The subject of this entry is one TCR beta chain. These data originate in a study of blood T cell repertoires in COVID-19. At the level of the study: Both acute and convalescent COVID-19 samples were obtained from the United States, Italy and Spain.

As handled by the study authors: Cell counts per sample came from amplifying reference gene primers. The assay was immunoSEQ multiplex PCR, and TCRdb's table has in-frame clones only and misses some. V and J calls and clone size are given by that table; D and trimming were obtained from the DNA. The table lists about 70,000 clones, around 88% of them singletons. This CDR3 comprises 14 residues. Germline V gene lookup returns CDR1 SNHLY and CDR2 FYNNEI. Trimming cost V 6 bases and J 3 bases, with 15 bases left between them. This chain links TRBV2 with TRBJ2-7, with D possibly being TRBD1 (6 bases). This TCR derives from a human donor in a cohort sampled during active COVID-19. Sequencing was performed on peripheral blood. Here the CDR3 reads CASSPTLGGYEQYF. The CDR3 region has the DNA TGTGCCAGCAGCCCAACACTAGGGGGCTACGAGCAGTACTTC.